This TCR beta chain is from a study of T cells in localized non-small cell lung cancer. This clone was seen just once. Assay used: immunoSEQ multiplex PCR; TCRdb lists only in-frame clones, some missing. The data show some 40,000 clones, around 94% seen once. V was clipped by 3 bases and J by 8 bases, with 13 bases between them. The CDR3 is 13 amino acids. Germline V lookup: CDR1 SGHAT, CDR2 FQNNGV. This sequence originates from a female donor older than 55 with stage I lung adenocarcinoma. Here the sequenced sample was peripheral blood, taken before any cancer treatment. The gene calls are TRBV11-2 and TRBJ1-2; D is unresolved. The CDR3 loop is CASSLGVGVGYTF. CDR3 DNA: TGTGCCAGCAGCTTGGGCGTGGGTGTCGGCTACACCTTC.